These T cell receptor beta chains were read from a single sample in a study of T cell responses to AZD1222 COVID-19 vaccine. TCRdb's table, derived via immunoSEQ multiplex PCR, lists solely in-frame clones and lacks some. The sample consists of 84,000 or so clones, around 90% of them appearing once. Specimen: peripheral blood, collected on day 0 of MenACWY control vaccination. Receptors originate from an adult in good health. The CDR3 runs from the conserved cysteine through the conserved F or W. A D gene is named only where the DNA matches it firmly. Expanded clones are given a class, and other clones once, few, many or no size at all.

CDR3nt,CDR3aa,abundance,d_gene,v_gene,j_gene
TGCGCCAGCAGCTTGGCCAGCGGGAATGAGCAGTTCTTC,CASSLASGNEQFF,-,-,TRBV5-1,TRBJ2-1
TGTGCCAGCAGCTTAGGACGGGATACGCAGTATTTT,CASSLGRDTQYF,-,-,TRBV7-2,TRBJ2-3
TGTGCCAGCAGCTCGCTACAGGGTGCTGGGGCCAACGTCCTGACTTTC,CASSSLQGAGANVLTF,once,-,TRBV7-2,TRBJ2-6
TGTGCCAGCAGCTTGTCCAGGGTGAGCTCCTACGAGCAGTACTTC,CASSLSRVSSYEQYF,-,-,TRBV5-6,TRBJ2-7
TGTGCCAGCAGTACGGGTCTCTACAATGAGCAGTTCTTC,CASSTGLYNEQFF,-,-,TRBV6-5,TRBJ2-1
TGCGCCAGCAGCTTGGCGGCAGGGGGCTTTTACGAGCAGTACTTC,CASSLAAGGFYEQYF,-,TRBD1,TRBV5-1,TRBJ2-7
TGTGCCAGCAGTTACTCTCCGTATGGGACGACCGGGGAGCTGTTTTTT,CASSYSPYGTTGELFF,-,-,TRBV6-2/TRBV6-3,TRBJ2-2
TGTGCCAGCAGCCGATACTACGAGCAGTACTTC,CASSRYYEQYF,-,-,TRBV14,TRBJ2-7
TGCGCCAGCAGCCAAGATTGGGGGGAGGATACGCAGTATTTT,CASSQDWGEDTQYF,-,-,TRBV4-3,TRBJ2-3
TGTGCCAGCAGTCGGACAGGAAGAGAGGACCAGCCCCAGCATTTT,CASSRTGREDQPQHF,-,TRBD1,TRBV6-5,TRBJ1-5
TGTGCCAGCAGTTACGCCCCCGGGGGAACTGAAGCTTTCTTT,CASSYAPGGTEAFF,-,-,TRBV6-6,TRBJ1-1
TGTGCCAGCAGCTCAACGAATCCGACAGGCTACACCTTC,CASSSTNPTGYTF,-,-,TRBV7-2,TRBJ1-2
TGTGCCAGCAGCTTCGGACAGGGAAGAGAGACCCAGTACTTC,CASSFGQGRETQYF,once,TRBD1,TRBV7-9,TRBJ2-5
TGCGCCAGCAGCTTGTGGGGGTACGACAGGGCGCTTAACAATGAGCAGTTCTTC,CASSLWGYDRALNNEQFF,-,TRBD1,TRBV5-1,TRBJ2-1
TGTGCCAGCAGTTACTCGGGGACTAGCGGGTACGAGCAGTACTTC,CASSYSGTSGYEQYF,-,TRBD2,TRBV6-5,TRBJ2-7
TGCGCCAGCAGCTCGTCTGTCAACCGGGACGATGAGCAGTTCTTC,CASSSSVNRDDEQFF,once,-,TRBV5-1,TRBJ2-1
TGCGCCAGCAGCTTGGGCAGGGGAGATGAAAAACTGTTTTTT,CASSLGRGDEKLFF,-,-,TRBV5-1,TRBJ1-4
TGTGCCAGCAGTCCCCGGAGTAGCGGGGGGGCCGTGGGATCCTACAATGAGCAGTTCTTC,CASSPRSSGGAVGSYNEQFF,-,TRBD2,TRBV27,TRBJ2-1
TGTGCCAGCGGGGGGACAGGGCGCACTGAAGCTTTCTTT,CASGGTGRTEAFF,once,TRBD1,TRBV25-1,TRBJ1-1
TGTGCCAGCAGCTTGGGGACAGGAGGTAATCAGCCCCAGCATTTT,CASSLGTGGNQPQHF,-,TRBD1,TRBV5-6,TRBJ1-5
TGTGCCAGCAGGCTAGCGGGGGGGCAGGAGACCCAGTACTTC,CASRLAGGQETQYF,-,TRBD2,TRBV6-5,TRBJ2-5
TGTGCCTGGAGTCAATCAAGGAATGAAGCTTTCTTT,CAWSQSRNEAFF,once,-,TRBV30,TRBJ1-1
TGCGCCAGCAGCCTTTCAGGGGGTGCAGGCCCTGACTCACCCCTCCACTTT,CASSLSGGAGPDSPLHF,-,TRBD1,TRBV4-1,TRBJ1-6
TGTGCCAGCAGCCAAAAACTAGCGGGGAACACAGATACGCAGTATTTT,CASSQKLAGNTDTQYF,-,TRBD2,TRBV3-1/TRBV3-2,TRBJ2-3
TGCGCCAGCAGCTACCAGCGGGGGGCTTACAATGAGCAGTTCTTC,CASSYQRGAYNEQFF,-,TRBD2,TRBV5-1,TRBJ2-1